The 27 T cell receptor beta chains reported below all come from one sample, sequenced in a study of early T cells in non-severe SARS-CoV-2 infection. TCRdb processed the 5' RACE reads anew with MiXCR; each CDR3 protein has one entry. The sample carries 70,000 to 75,000 distinct CDR3 sequences, 12% recorded once. Sample: whole blood. The source is an adult who was a healthcare worker with PCR-confirmed SARS-CoV-2 infection or an uninfected control (not recorded which).

This clonotype was picked up a small number of times. DNA of the CDR3: TGCAGTGCCAGAAGTCCAGTACAAGAGACCCAGTACTTC. Translating gives CSARSPVQETQYF. The genes are TRBV20-1 and TRBJ2-5; the D is unclear. The CDR3 consists of 13 residues. V lost 6 bases, J lost 2 bases, and 13 bases lay in between. Germline V gene lookup returns CDR1 DFQATT and CDR2 SNEGSKA (reference sequence).

The genes are TRBV20-1 and TRBJ2-2; no reliable D call. The germline V and J ends were trimmed by 0 bases and 2 bases, with 16 bases remaining between them. CDR3 size: 17 residues. Germline-derived CDR1 and CDR2 are DFQATT and SNEGSKA (reference sequence). CDR3 sequence: CSARERRRPLNTGELFF. The CDR3 DNA sequence: TGCAGTGCTAGAGAGAGGCGCCGACCCCTCAACACCGGGGAGCTGTTTTTT.

This clonotype was counted only a few times. The chain uses TRBV4-1 and TRBJ2-3; no definite D call. Per the germline V gene, CDR1 is MGHRA and CDR2 is YSYEKL. The V end lost 4 bases, the J end lost 2 bases, and 13 bases lay between the germline ends. The length of the CDR3 is 15 residues. The CDR3 reads CASSLGPRNTDTQYF. The CDR3 region has the DNA TGCGCCAGCAGCCTAGGTCCTCGGAACACAGATACGCAGTATTTT.

This clonotype was counted only a few times. The chain has TRBV7-3 and TRBJ2-1; D gene uncertain. Germline V gene lookup returns CDR1 SGHTA and CDR2 FQGTGA. This CDR3 is built from 16 residues. Trimming shortened V by 2 bases and J by 0 bases, and 11 bases separated the two germline ends. In DNA form, the CDR3 reads TGTGCCAGCAGCTTACGACCGACGGACTCCTACAATGAGCAGTTCTTC. Its protein is CASSLRPTDSYNEQFF. The whole variable domain, remainder taken from reference TRBV7-3 and TRBJ2-1, is GAGVSQTPSNKVTEKGKYVELRCDPISGHTALYWYRQSLGQGPEFLIYFQGTGAADDSGLPNDRFFAVRPEGSVSTLKIQRTERGDSAVYLCASSLRPTDSYNEQFFGPGTRLTVL.

This clonotype was recorded at least ten times. The CDR3 bases are TGTGCCAGCAGCTTCTCGACAGGGGGAGAGACCCAGTACTTC. This translates into CASSFSTGGETQYF. V gene TRBV7-2 combines with J gene TRBJ2-5, with TRBD1 identical over 9 bases. Trimming at V came to 3 bases and at J to 4 bases, leaving 3 bases not matched to a gene. Germline V gene lookup returns CDR1 SGHTA and CDR2 FQGNSA. The CDR3 runs to 14 residues.

This rearrangement joins TRBV3-1 to TRBJ2-1, with TRBD2 matching 8 bases. Germline V CDR1 and CDR2: LGHDT, YNNKEL (reference sequence). The CDR3 is 16 amino acids. After removal of 5 bases from V and 9 bases from J, the junction contained 15 bases not matched to a gene. Written as DNA, the CDR3 is TGTGCCAGCAGCTCCCCTGTGGAAGCGGGAGAACGTGAGCAGTTCTTC. Protein: CASSSPVEAGEREQFF.

The sample holds many counts of this clonotype. The gene calls are TRBV7-6 and TRBJ2-2; D not resolved. Germline CDR1 reads SGHVS; CDR2 reads FNYEAQ. The CDR3 covers 15 residues. V was cut by 1 base and J by 0 bases, with 6 bases left in between. The CDR3 sequence: CASSLVQANTGELFF. In DNA, the CDR3 is TGTGCCAGCAGCTTAGTCCAGGCGAACACCGGGGAGCTGTTTTTT. The variable domain in full, with the rest retrieved from reference TRBV7-6 and TRBJ2-2, is GAGVSQSPRYKVTKRGQDVALRCDPISGHVSLYWYRQALGQGPEFLTYFNYEAQQDKSGLPNDRFSAERPEGSISTLTIQRTEQRDSAMYRCASSLVQANTGELFFGEGSRLTVL.

The chain joins TRBV20-1 to TRBJ2-7; D not resolved. The CDR3 totals 14 residues. Trimming cost V 5 bases and J 3 bases, with 17 bases left between them. Germline loops: CDR1 DFQATT, CDR2 SNEGSKA (reference sequence). The chain's CDR3 is CSAEASTRRYEQYF. The CDR3 DNA reads TGCAGTGCTGAGGCGTCAACCAGGCGCTACGAGCAGTACTTC.

This clonotype was recorded at least ten times. The rearrangement joins TRBV7-8 to TRBJ2-7; a possible D gene is TRBD2 (5 bases). The CDR3 totals 14 residues. Germline CDR1 SGHVS, CDR2 FQNEAQ. Trimming took off 8 bases at V and 0 bases at J, with 14 bases between the two ends. The CDR3 reads CASVVGETSYEQYF. In DNA, the CDR3 is TGTGCCAGCGTAGTGGGAGAGACCTCCTACGAGCAGTACTTC.

This clonotype was picked up many times. The V gene is TRBV30, the J gene TRBJ2-7, with unresolved D. The V end lost 5 bases, the J end lost 6 bases, and 17 bases lay between the germline ends. This CDR3 has 13 residues. Germline lookup yields CDR1 GTSNPN and CDR2 SVGIG (reference sequence). The DNA for the CDR3 is TGTGCCTGGGGTCTACTTGTCCGTGGCGAGCAGTACTTC. It is translated as CAWGLLVRGEQYF.

This chain connects TRBV5-1 to TRBJ2-1, with 9 bases aligning to TRBD2. Per the germline V gene, CDR1 is SGHRS and CDR2 is YFSETQ. The CDR3 is 17 amino acids. V shed 1 base and J 5 bases; nucleotides not matched to a gene: 10. CDR3 amino acids: CASSLSIGGRVDNEQFF. CDR3 in DNA: TGCGCCAGCAGCTTGAGTATCGGCGGGAGGGTTGACAATGAGCAGTTCTTC.

In this sample, this clonotype turned up many times. The rearrangement links TRBV19 to TRBJ1-1, with 8 positions matching TRBD1. V was pared by 6 bases and J by 11 bases, with 11 bases of the junction left unmatched. Germline V CDR1 and CDR2: LNHDA, SQIVND (reference sequence). This CDR3 comprises 13 residues. The CDR3 coding sequence is TGTGCCAGTAGGGGACAGGCGGGTTCAGGGGCTTTCTTT. This codes for CASRGQAGSGAFF.

This clonotype came up many times. The chain couples TRBV2 to TRBJ2-5; 7 bases fit TRBD1. V lost 10 bases and J lost 4; bases outside the gene matches: 9. The CDR3 has 13 amino acids. Germline V lookup: CDR1 SNHLY, CDR2 FYNNEI. DNA of the CDR3: TGTGCCAAAGATACAGGGGCGAGAGAGACCCAGTACTTC. It encodes CAKDTGARETQYF.

This clonotype was picked up many times. The chain recombines TRBV7-8 with TRBJ1-5, with D perhaps matching TRBD1 (6 bases). CDR3 size: 16 residues. Between the trimmed V and J ends, which lost 7 bases and 0 bases, there was a span of 16 bases. Germline V lookup: CDR1 SGHVS, CDR2 FQNEAQ. CDR3 sequence (DNA): TGTGCCAGCACCCGGGGGGGGCCCTATAGCAATCAGCCCCAGCATTTT. Amino acids: CASTRGGPYSNQPQHF.

This clonotype was detected ten times or more. The V call is TRBV5-6, the J call TRBJ1-3; maybe TRBD1 (6 bases). CDR3 size: 15 residues. Germline assignment: CDR1 SGHDT and CDR2 YYEEEE. V lost 5 bases and J lost 0, with 12 bases in between. CDR3 in DNA: TGTGCCAGCAGTACAGGGTCTTTCTCTGGAAACACCATATATTTT. Encoded protein: CASSTGSFSGNTIYF.

This clonotype was counted only a few times. J is TRBJ2-3 and V is TRBV5-8; TRBD2 is a possible D gene (5 bases). The V gene's germline CDR1 is SGHTS and CDR2 YDEGEE. Trimming cost V 1 base and J 1 base, with 10 bases left between them. The CDR3 runs to 15 residues. In DNA form, the CDR3 reads TGTGCCAGCAGCTTGAGGCTAGCCGGCACAGATACGCAGTATTTT. This translates into CASSLRLAGTDTQYF. The full variable domain, with the rest looked up from reference TRBV5-8 and TRBJ2-3, is EAGVTQSPTHLIKTRGQQATLRCSPISGHTSVYWYQQALGLGLQFLLWYDEGEERNRGNFPPRFSGRQFPNYSSELNVNALELEDSALYLCASSLRLAGTDTQYFGPGTRLTVL.

The sample holds a few counts of this clonotype. V is TRBV20-1 and J is TRBJ2-3, with 7 bases aligning to TRBD1. The CDR3 is 15 amino acids. Germline trimming cut 6 bases from V and 2 bases from J; bases unmatched to any gene: 11. Per germline, CDR1 DFQATT and CDR2 SNEGSKA (reference sequence). The CDR3: CSAYRQGIPTDTQYF. The DNA for the CDR3 is TGCAGTGCATACCGACAGGGAATCCCCACAGATACGCAGTATTTT.

J is TRBJ2-3 and V is TRBV7-9; unclear D gene. V was pared by 5 bases and J by 6 bases, with 18 bases between. CDR1 and CDR2 (germline): SEHNR, FQNEAQ (reference sequence). This CDR3 has 15 residues. CDR3 DNA: TGTGCCAGCAGCCCCCCCCCGGGCCGGCAGGATACGCAGTATTTT. Residues: CASSPPPGRQDTQYF.

This clonotype was picked up many times. The V gene is TRBV20-1, the J gene TRBJ2-7, with 7 positions matching TRBD2. V dropped 3 bases and J dropped 0; count of bases not matched to a gene: 5. Germline loops: CDR1 DFQATT, CDR2 SNEGSKA (reference sequence). This CDR3 is 14 amino acids long. The CDR3 DNA follows: TGCAGTGCTAGGCAGCGGGGTGGCTCCTACGAGCAGTACTTC. It yields the protein CSARQRGGSYEQYF.

In its sample, this clonotype was seen a few times. The V gene is TRBV7-9, the J gene TRBJ2-5; TRBD2 aligns across 8 bases. There are 16 residues in the CDR3. With 5 bases clipped from V and 1 base from J, the junction kept 9 bases outside the gene matches. Germline assignment: CDR1 SEHNR and CDR2 FQNEAQ (reference sequence). The CDR3 here is CASSPRIAGFQETQYF. The CDR3 nucleotides are TGTGCCAGCAGCCCTCGGATAGCGGGGTTCCAAGAGACCCAGTACTTC.

The chain carries TRBV27 and TRBJ2-7, with 9 bases that match TRBD2. Germline-derived CDR1 and CDR2 are MNHEY and SMNVEV (reference sequence). The CDR3 runs 16 residues. Germline trimming cut 6 bases from V and 5 bases from J; bases unmatched to any gene: 14. In DNA form, the CDR3 reads TGTGCCAGCAGGCCGGGGGGAGCGGGAGGTCTGAACGAGCAGTACTTC. This sequence encodes CASRPGGAGGLNEQYF.

This clonotype has ten or more counts. The chain links TRBV7-7 to TRBJ2-5, with TRBD1 identical over 7 bases. Germline V gene data show CDR1 as SSHAT and CDR2 as FNYEAQ (reference sequence). V trimming: 5 bases; J trimming: 0 bases; junction bases outside the gene matches: 3. The CDR3 is 14 residues long. CDR3 in amino acids: CASSIGQDQETQYF. CDR3 bases: TGTGCCAGCAGCATTGGACAGGACCAAGAGACCCAGTACTTC.

The V and J genes are TRBV10-1 and TRBJ1-5, with a possible D match to TRBD1 (5 bases). The CDR3 runs 13 residues. Trimming took 6 bases from V and 5 from J, leaving 11 bases between them. CDR1 and CDR2 (germline): WNHNN, SYGVQD (reference sequence). CDR3 coding DNA: TGCGCCAGCAGCCCCGGGGGATATCAGCCCCAGCATTTT. This gives the protein CASSPGGYQPQHF.

The chain is built from TRBV20-1 and TRBJ2-5; D perhaps matches TRBD1 (5 bases). CDR1 is DFQATT, CDR2 SNEGSKA, per germline (reference sequence). This CDR3 is 16 amino acids long. V was cut by 0 bases and J by 2 bases, with 16 bases left in between. CDR3 DNA: TGCAGTGCTAGAGATTTCATGAACAGACAGCAAGAGACCCAGTACTTC. Amino acid sequence: CSARDFMNRQQETQYF.

V gene TRBV28 combines with J gene TRBJ1-5; the match to TRBD1 covers 10 bases. Germline V gene data show CDR1 as MDHEN and CDR2 as SYDVKM. The CDR3 runs 15 residues. The J segment lost 4 bases and the V segment lost 5 bases, leaving 5 bases of the junction unmatched. CDR3 sequence reads: CASSPGGQGNQPQHF. The DNA for the CDR3 is TGTGCCAGCAGTCCAGGGGGACAGGGGAATCAGCCCCAGCATTTT.

The V call is TRBV7-9, the J call TRBJ2-7; D tentatively reads TRBD1 or TRBD2 (5 bases each). Germline loops: CDR1 SEHNR, CDR2 FQNEAQ (reference sequence). CDR3 length: 13 residues. V shed 5 bases and J shed 3 bases, with 11 bases lying between them. CDR3 amino acids: CASSRRGGYEQYF. CDR3 in DNA: TGTGCCAGCAGCCGCCGTGGGGGCTACGAGCAGTACTTC.

This clonotype was counted between two and nine times. The chain carries TRBV7-9 and TRBJ1-2; no clear D. The germline CDR1 and CDR2 sequences are SEHNR and FQNEAQ (reference sequence). V was pared by 5 bases and J by 2 bases, with 6 bases between. The CDR3 extends over 12 amino acids. The CDR3 sequence is CASSPGNYGYTF. The DNA for the CDR3 is TGTGCCAGCAGCCCCGGAAACTATGGCTACACCTTC.